This TCR beta chain is drawn from a study of blood T cell repertoires in COVID-19. Study background: COVID-19 samples, acute and convalescent, were from the United States, Italy and Spain.

Here immunoSEQ multiplex PCR was the method, and the copy in TCRdb shows in-frame clones only, minus some. This sample yields around 69,000 clones, of which 75% to 85% are seen a single time; approximately 23% belongs to the top ten. V lost 6 bases to trimming and J lost 8 bases; unmatched junction nucleotides: 11. The CDR3 is made up of 14 amino acids. Germline-derived CDR1 and CDR2 are SGHRS and YFSETQ. The V call is TRBV5-1, the J call TRBJ1-2; TRBD1 agrees at 9 bases. The sequencing sample was made of peripheral blood. This clonotype originated in a man aged 50-60 years with acute or convalescent COVID-19. Here the CDR3 reads CASTLTGTGLGYTF. The CDR3 DNA reads TGCGCCAGCACCCTGACCGGGACAGGGCTCGGCTACACCTTC.